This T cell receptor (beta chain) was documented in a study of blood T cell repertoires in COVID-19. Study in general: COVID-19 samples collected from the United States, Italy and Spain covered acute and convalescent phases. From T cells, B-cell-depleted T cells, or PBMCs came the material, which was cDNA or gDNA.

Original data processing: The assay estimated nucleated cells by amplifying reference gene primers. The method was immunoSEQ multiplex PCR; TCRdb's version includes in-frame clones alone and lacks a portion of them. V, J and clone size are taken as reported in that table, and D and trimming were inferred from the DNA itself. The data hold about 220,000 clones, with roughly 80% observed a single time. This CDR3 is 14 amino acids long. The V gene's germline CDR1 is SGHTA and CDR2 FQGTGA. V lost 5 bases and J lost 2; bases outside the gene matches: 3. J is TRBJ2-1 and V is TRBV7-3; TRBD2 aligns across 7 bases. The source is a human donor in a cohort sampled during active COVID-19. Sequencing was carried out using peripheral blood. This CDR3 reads CASSPGLAYNEQFF. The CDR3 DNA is TGTGCCAGCAGCCCCGGACTAGCCTACAATGAGCAGTTCTTC.